The 4 T cell receptor beta chains given below trace back to one sample, sequenced in a study of molecular identifiers for immune sequencing clone quantification. TCRdb reanalysed the PCR reads using MiXCR and keeps one entry per CDR3 protein. The table shows about half a million distinct CDR3 sequences, with about 22% occurring only once. The sample consisted of naive CD8+ T cells from blood, with Jurkat cell RNA spiked in. Documented subset: FACS-sorted CD8+CD4-CCR7+CD45RA+ naive T cells. The receptors here all came from a human donor in good health. Some libraries in this study had Jurkat cell RNA spiked in.

Ten or more counts support this clonotype. The J gene is TRBJ2-3, the V gene TRBV27, with D maybe TRBD2 (6 bases). V was trimmed by 1 base and J by 6 bases, leaving 17 bases between them. The CDR3 totals 16 residues. CDR1 and CDR2 (germline): MNHEY, SMNVEV (reference sequence). CDR3 DNA: TGTGCCAGCAGTTTATTGGGGGTCGTAGCGGTCGATACGCAGTATTTT. Translation gives CASSLLGVVAVDTQYF.

The CDR3 bases are TGCGCCAGCAGCCGTTTAGGGGGGACCTACGAGCAGTACTTC. Protein sequence: CASSRLGGTYEQYF. This rearrangement joins TRBV4-1 to TRBJ2-7; the D gene could be TRBD1 or TRBD2 (6 bases each). The CDR3 is 14 residues long. The V gene's germline CDR1 is MGHRA and CDR2 YSYEKL. Trimming stripped 4 bases from V and 2 bases from J, with 12 bases between.

This clonotype showed up many times. The genes are TRBV29-1 and TRBJ2-1; 15 bases line up with TRBD2. The V segment lost 0 bases and the J segment 4 bases; nucleotides outside the gene matches: 4. The CDR3 has 17 amino acids. Germline-derived CDR1 and CDR2 are SQVTM and ANQGSEA. CDR3: CSVEDWTSGGAYNEQFF. The CDR3 coding sequence is TGCAGCGTTGAAGATTGGACTAGCGGGGGGGCTTACAATGAGCAGTTCTTC.

This sequence joins TRBV20-1 and TRBJ1-5; D uncertain. The CDR3 loop spans 16 amino acids. V was pared by 0 bases and J by 0 bases, with 12 bases between. Germline V CDR1 and CDR2: DFQATT, SNEGSKA (reference sequence). The CDR3 DNA sequence: TGCAGTGCTAGAGACCCCCCCGAGTATAGCAATCAGCCCCAGCATTTT. Translated: CSARDPPEYSNQPQHF.